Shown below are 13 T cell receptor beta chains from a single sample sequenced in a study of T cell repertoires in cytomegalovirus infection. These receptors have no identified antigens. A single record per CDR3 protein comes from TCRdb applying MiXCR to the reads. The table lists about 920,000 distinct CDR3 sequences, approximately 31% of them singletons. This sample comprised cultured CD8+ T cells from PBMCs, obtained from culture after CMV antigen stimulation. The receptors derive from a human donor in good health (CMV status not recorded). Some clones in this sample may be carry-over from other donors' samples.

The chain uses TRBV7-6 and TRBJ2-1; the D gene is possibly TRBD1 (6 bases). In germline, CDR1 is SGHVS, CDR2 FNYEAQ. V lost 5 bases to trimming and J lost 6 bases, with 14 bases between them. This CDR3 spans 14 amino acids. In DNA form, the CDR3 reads TGTGCCAGCAGCCCGGCGGACAGCCTCAATGAGCAGTTCTTC. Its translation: CASSPADSLNEQFF.

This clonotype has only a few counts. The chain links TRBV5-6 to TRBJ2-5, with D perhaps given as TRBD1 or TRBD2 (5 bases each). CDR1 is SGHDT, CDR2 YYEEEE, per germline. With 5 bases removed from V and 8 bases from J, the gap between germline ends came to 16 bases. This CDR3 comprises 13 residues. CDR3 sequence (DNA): TGTGCCAGCAGACCCCGGGACCAAGGTACCCAGTACTTC. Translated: CASRPRDQGTQYF. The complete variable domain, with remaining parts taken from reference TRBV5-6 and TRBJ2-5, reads DAGVTQSPTHLIKTRGQQVTLRCSPKSGHDTVSWYQQALGQGPQFIFQYYEEEERQRGNFPDRFSGHQFPNYSSELNVNALLLGDSALYLCASRPRDQGTQYFGPGTRLLVL.

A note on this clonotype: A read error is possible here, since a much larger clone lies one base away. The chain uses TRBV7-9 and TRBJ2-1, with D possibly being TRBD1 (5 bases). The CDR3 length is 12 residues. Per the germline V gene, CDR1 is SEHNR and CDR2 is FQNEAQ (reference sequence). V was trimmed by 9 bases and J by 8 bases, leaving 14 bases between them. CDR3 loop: CARRYTGHEQFF. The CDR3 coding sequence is TGTGCCAGACGCTATACAGGACATGAGCAGTTCTTC.

CDR3 sequence: CASSRGMTDRAYNEQFF. In nucleotides, the CDR3 is TGCGCCAGCAGCCGCGGGATGACGGACAGGGCTTACAATGAGCAGTTCTTC. The chain joins TRBV4-3 to TRBJ2-1; 8 nucleotides match TRBD1. Germline-derived CDR1 and CDR2 are LGHNA and YSLEER. The CDR3 has 17 amino acids. Germline trimming cut 4 bases from V and 4 bases from J; bases unmatched to any gene: 12.

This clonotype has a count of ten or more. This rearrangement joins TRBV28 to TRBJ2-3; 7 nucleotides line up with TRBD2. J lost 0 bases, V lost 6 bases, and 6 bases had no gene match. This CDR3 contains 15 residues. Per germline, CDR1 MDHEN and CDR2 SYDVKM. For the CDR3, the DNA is TGTGCCAGCAGCTTAGTGGGGGGGAGCACAGATACGCAGTATTTT. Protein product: CASSLVGGSTDTQYF.

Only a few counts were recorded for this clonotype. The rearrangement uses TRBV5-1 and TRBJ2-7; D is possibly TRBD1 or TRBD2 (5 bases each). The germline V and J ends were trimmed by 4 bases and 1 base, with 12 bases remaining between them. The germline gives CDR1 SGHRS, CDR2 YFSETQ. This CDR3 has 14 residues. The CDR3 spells CASSGMWGSYEQYF. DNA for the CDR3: TGCGCCAGCAGCGGTATGTGGGGGTCCTACGAGCAGTACTTC. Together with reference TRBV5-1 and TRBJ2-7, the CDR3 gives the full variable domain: KAGVTQTPRYLIKTRGQQVTLSCSPISGHRSVSWYQQTPGQGLQFLFEYFSETQRNKGNFPGRFSGRQFSNSRSEMNVSTLELGDSALYLCASSGMWGSYEQYFGPGTRLTVT.

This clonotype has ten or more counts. The CDR3 sequence: CASSPVGQVLNSPLHF. CDR3 coding DNA: TGTGCCAGCAGCCCCGTGGGACAGGTCCTGAATTCACCCCTCCACTTT. This chain uses TRBV27 with TRBJ1-6; 8 bases fit TRBD1. Germline V lookup: CDR1 MNHEY, CDR2 SMNVEV (reference sequence). The CDR3 consists of 16 residues. The trim removed 6 bases at V and 7 bases at J, leaving 11 bases unmatched.

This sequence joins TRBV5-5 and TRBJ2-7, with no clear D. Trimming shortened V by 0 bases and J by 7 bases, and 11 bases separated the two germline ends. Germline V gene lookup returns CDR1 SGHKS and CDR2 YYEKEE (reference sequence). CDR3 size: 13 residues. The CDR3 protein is CASSLDSSWEQYF. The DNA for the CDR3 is TGTGCCAGCAGCTTGGACAGTTCCTGGGAGCAGTACTTC.

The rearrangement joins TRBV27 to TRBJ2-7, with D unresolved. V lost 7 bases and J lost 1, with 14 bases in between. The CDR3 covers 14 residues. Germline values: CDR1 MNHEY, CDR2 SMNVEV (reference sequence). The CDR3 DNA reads TGTGCCAGCACCACCTATAGGAAGTCCTACGAGCAGTACGTC. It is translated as CASTTYRKSYEQYV.

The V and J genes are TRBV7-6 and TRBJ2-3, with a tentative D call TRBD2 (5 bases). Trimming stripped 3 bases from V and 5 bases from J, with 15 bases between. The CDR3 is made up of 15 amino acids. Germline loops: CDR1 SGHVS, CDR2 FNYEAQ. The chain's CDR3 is CASSFPREWQDTQYF. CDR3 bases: TGTGCCAGCAGCTTCCCCCGGGAATGGCAAGATACGCAGTATTTT.

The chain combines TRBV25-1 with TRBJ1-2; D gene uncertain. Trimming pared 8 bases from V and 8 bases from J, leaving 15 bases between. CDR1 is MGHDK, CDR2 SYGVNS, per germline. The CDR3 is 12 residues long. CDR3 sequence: CASRLVGGGYTF. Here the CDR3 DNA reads TGTGCCAGCCGTCTAGTCGGTGGGGGCTACACCTTC.

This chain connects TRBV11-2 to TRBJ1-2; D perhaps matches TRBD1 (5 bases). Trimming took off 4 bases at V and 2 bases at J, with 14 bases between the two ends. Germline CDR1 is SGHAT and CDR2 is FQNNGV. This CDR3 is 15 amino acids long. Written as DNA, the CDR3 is TGTGCCAGCAGCTCTGGCCAGGGAGTCAACTATGGCTACACCTTC. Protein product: CASSSGQGVNYGYTF.

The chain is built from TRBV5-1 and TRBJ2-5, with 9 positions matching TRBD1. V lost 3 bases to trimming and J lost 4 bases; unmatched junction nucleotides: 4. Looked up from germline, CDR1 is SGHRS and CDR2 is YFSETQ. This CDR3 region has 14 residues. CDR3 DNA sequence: TGCGCCAGCAGCTACGGACAGGGGCGAGAGACCCAGTACTTC. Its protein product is CASSYGQGRETQYF.